Detailed here is one TCR beta chain. These data originate in a study of T-cell memory formation after mild COVID-19. Study summary: TCR clusters largely stayed donor specific.

Using its own MiXCR run on the 5' RACE reads, TCRdb lists one record per CDR3 protein. The table records 250,000 or so distinct CDR3 sequences, roughly 18% of them present only once. The CDR3 loop spans 15 amino acids. Germline loops: CDR1 WNHNN, CDR2 SYGVQD (reference sequence). Trimming took 6 bases from V and 8 from J, leaving 20 bases between them. This TCR was recovered from a man between 18 and 29 years old who had mild COVID-19 (a few samples of this study predate the infection). Cell type and time point are not known. Material: PBMCs or a T cell subset sorted from them (not recorded which). The gene calls are TRBV10-1 and TRBJ2-1, with D hard to call. For the CDR3, the DNA is TGCGCCAGCAGAGGCCTAGGGATGCTTCTGGATGAGCAGTTCTTC. It codes for CASRGLGMLLDEQFF.